This T cell receptor beta chain was identified during a study of technical replicates of blood from several donors. The CDR3 is 12 residues long. Trimming took off 2 bases at V and 8 bases at J, with 7 bases between the two ends. The germline CDR1 and CDR2 sequences are MDHEN and SYDVKM. Method: immunoSEQ multiplex PCR; TCRdb's copy keeps in-frame clones and lacks some. The data show approximately 81,000 clones, almost 96% seen once. This clonotype was obtained from a human donor in good health. V is TRBV28 and J is TRBJ2-4, with TRBD2 as a possible D gene (5 bases). Source material: T cells isolated from PBMCs. The CDR3 spells CASSLERYIQYF. The DNA for the CDR3 is TGTGCCAGCAGTTTAGAGCGGTACATTCAGTACTTC.